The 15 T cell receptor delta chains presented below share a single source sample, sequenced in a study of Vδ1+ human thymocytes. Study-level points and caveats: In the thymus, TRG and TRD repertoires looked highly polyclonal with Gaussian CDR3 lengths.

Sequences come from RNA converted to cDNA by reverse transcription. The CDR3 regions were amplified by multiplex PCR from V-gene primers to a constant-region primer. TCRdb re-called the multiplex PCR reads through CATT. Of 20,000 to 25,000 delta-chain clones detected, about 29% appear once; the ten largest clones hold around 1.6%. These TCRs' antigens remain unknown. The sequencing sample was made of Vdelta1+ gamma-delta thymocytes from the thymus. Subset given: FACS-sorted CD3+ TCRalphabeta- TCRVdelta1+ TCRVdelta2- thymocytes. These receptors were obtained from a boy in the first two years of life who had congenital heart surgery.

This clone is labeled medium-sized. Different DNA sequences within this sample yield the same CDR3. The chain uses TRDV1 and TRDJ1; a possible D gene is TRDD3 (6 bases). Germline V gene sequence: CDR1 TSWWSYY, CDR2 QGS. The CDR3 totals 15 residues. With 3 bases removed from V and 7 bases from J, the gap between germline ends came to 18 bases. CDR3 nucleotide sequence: TGTGCTCTTGGGGACCTTATCGGTGGGGGTTCTAAACTCATCTTT. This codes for CALGDLIGGGSKLIF.

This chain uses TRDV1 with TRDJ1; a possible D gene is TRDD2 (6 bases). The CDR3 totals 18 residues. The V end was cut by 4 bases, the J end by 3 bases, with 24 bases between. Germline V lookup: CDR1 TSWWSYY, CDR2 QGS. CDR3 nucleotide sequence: TGTGCTCTTGGGGCCCGGGGGCTTCCTTCCCCCGATTCCGATAAACTCATCTTT. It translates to CALGARGLPSPDSDKLIF.

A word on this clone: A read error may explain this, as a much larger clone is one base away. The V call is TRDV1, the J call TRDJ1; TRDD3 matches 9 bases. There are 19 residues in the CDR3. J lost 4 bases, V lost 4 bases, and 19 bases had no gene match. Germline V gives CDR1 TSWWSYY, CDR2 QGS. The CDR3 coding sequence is TGTGCTCTTGGGGCTCTCCGTCTTCCATACTGGGGGACTTACGATAAACTCATCTTT. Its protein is CALGALRLPYWGTYDKLIF.

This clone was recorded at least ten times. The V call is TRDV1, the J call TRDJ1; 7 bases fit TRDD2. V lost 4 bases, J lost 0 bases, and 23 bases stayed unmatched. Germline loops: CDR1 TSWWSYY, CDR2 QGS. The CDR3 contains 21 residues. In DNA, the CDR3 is TGTGCTCTTGGGGCCCGAGGTTCCTACCGATATGGGACCGAGTACACCGATAAACTCATCTTT. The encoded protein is CALGARGSYRYGTEYTDKLIF.

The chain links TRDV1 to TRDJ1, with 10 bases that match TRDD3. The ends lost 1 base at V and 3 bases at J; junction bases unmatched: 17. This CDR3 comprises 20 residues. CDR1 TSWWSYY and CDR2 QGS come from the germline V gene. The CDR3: CALGEPSPYWGIPTPDKLIF. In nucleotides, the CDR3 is TGTGCTCTTGGGGAACCTTCTCCGTACTGGGGGATCCCTACACCCGATAAACTCATCTTT.

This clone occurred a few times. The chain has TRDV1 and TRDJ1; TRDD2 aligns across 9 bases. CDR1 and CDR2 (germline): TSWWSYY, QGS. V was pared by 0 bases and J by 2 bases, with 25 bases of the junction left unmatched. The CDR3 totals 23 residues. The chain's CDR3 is CALGELVKGLPTRGARLTDKLIF. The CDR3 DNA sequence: TGTGCTCTTGGGGAACTAGTGAAAGGCCTTCCTACCCGGGGGGCACGACTGACCGATAAACTCATCTTT.

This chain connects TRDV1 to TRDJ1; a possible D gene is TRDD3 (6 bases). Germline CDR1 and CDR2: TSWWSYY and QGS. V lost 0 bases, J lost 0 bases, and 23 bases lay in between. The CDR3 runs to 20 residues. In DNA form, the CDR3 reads TGTGCTCTTGGGGAACTGGGGGAGTGGGGGCCGCCTACTGACACCGATAAACTCATCTTT. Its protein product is CALGELGEWGPPTDTDKLIF.

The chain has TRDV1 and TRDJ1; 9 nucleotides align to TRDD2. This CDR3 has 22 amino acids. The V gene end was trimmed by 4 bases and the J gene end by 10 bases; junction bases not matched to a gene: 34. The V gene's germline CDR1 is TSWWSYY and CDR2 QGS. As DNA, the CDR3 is TGTGCTCTTGGGGCTCTCCTTCCTACGTGGAGAGGAGTATTTGGGGGACACCTTGGACTCATCTTT. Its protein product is CALGALLPTWRGVFGGHLGLIF.

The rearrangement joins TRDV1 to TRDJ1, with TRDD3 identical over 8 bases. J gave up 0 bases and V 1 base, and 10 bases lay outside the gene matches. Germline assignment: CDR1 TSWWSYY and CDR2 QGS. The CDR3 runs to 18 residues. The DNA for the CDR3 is TGTGCTCTTGGGGAACCCCTTACTGGGGGTAGGGACACCGATAAACTCATCTTT. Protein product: CALGEPLTGGRDTDKLIF.

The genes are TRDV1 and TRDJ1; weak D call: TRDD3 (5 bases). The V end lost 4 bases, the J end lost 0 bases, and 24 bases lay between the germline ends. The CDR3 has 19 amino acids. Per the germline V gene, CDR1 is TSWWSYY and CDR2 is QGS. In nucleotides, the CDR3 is TGTGCTCTTGGGGGGCCTGCCCATGGCGGGGACTGGTACACCGATAAACTCATCTTT. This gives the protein CALGGPAHGGDWYTDKLIF.

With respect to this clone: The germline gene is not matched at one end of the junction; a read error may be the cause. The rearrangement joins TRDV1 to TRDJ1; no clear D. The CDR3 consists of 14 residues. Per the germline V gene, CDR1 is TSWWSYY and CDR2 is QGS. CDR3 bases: TGTGCTCTTGGGGAATACGCCCTAACCGATCAACTCATCTTT. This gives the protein CALGEYALTDQLIF.

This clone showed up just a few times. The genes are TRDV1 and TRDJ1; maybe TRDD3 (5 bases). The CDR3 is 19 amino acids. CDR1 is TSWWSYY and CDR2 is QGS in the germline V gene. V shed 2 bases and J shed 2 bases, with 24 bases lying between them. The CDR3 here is CALGELGLRAGGDTDKLIF. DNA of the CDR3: TGTGCTCTTGGGGAATTGGGCTTGAGGGCGGGGGGCGATACCGATAAACTCATCTTT.

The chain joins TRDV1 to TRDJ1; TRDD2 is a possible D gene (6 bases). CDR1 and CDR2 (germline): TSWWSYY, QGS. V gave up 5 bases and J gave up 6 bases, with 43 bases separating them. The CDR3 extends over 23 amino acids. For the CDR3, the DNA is TGTGCTCTTGGGAAAGCCCAGGGCGACTTTCATTTCCTTCCGCGGCAGACTTTATATAAACTCATCTTT. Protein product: CALGKAQGDFHFLPRQTLYKLIF.

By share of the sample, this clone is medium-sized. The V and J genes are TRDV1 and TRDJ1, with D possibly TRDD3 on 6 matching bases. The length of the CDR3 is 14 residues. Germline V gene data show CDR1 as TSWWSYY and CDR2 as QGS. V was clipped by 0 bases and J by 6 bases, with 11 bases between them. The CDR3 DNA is TGTGCTCTTGGGGAACTTCGGGGGAACCATAAACTCATCTTT. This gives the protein CALGELRGNHKLIF.

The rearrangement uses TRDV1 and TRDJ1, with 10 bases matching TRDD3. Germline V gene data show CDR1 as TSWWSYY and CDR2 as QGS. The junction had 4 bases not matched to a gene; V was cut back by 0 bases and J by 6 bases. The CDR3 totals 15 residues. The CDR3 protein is CALGELGWGIHKLIF. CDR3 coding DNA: TGTGCTCTTGGGGAACTCGGATGGGGGATACATAAACTCATCTTT.